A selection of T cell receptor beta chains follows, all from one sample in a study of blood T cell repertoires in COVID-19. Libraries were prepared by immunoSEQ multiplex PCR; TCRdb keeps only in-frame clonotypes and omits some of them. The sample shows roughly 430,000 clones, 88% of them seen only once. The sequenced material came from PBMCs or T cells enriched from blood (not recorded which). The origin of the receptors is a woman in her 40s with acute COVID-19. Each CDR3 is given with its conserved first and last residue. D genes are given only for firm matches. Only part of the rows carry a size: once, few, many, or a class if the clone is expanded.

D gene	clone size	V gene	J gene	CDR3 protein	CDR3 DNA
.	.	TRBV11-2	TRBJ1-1	CASSLRPAGVGTEAFF	TGTGCCAGCAGCTTACGCCCTGCGGGGGTAGGGACTGAAGCTTTCTTT
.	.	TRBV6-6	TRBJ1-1	CASSPWPLGDTANTEAFF	TGTGCCAGCAGTCCCTGGCCCCTAGGGGACACAGCGAACACTGAAGCTTTCTTT
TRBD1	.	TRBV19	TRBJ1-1	CASSIQLTGANTEAFF	TGTGCCAGTAGTATCCAACTGACAGGGGCGAACACTGAAGCTTTCTTT
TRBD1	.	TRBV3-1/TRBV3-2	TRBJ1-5	CASSQRTGSQPQHF	TGTGCCAGCAGCCAAAGGACAGGGTCTCAGCCCCAGCATTTT
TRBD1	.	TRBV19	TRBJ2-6	CATLQGDRGSAGANVLTF	TGTGCCACCTTGCAGGGGGACAGGGGTTCCGCTGGGGCCAACGTCCTGACTTTC
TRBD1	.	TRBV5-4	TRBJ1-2	CASSLEGQGKAGYTF	TGTGCCAGCAGCTTGGAGGGACAGGGGAAAGCTGGCTACACCTTC
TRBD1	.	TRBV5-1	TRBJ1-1	CASSYGQGAEAFF	TGCGCCAGCAGCTACGGACAGGGGGCTGAAGCTTTCTTT
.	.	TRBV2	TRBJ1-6	CASSGRGLNSPLHF	TGTGCCAGCAGTGGTCGGGGTCTCAATTCACCCCTCCACTTT
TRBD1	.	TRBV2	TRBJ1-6	CASSERQGASNSPLHF	TGTGCCAGCAGTGAACGCCAGGGGGCTAGTAATTCACCCCTCCACTTT
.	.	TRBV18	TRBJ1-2	CASSQNTGSTNYGYTF	TGTGCCAGCTCGCAAAACACAGGGTCGACTAACTATGGCTACACCTTC
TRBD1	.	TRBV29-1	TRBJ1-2	CSVGTGPNYGYTF	TGCAGCGTTGGGACAGGGCCTAACTATGGCTACACCTTC
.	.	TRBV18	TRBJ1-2	CASSSDISDYGYTF	TGTGCCAGCTCATCCGACATAAGTGACTATGGCTACACCTTC
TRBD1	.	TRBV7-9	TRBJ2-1	CASSLGGGGEQFF	TGTGCCAGCAGCTTAGGAGGGGGCGGCGAGCAGTTCTTC
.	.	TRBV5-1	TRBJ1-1	CASRAQLTGNTEAFF	TGCGCCAGCAGGGCTCAACTTACAGGAAACACTGAAGCTTTCTTT
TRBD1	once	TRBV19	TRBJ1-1	CASSPRTGRGTEAFF	TGTGCCAGTAGTCCCAGGACAGGTAGAGGCACTGAAGCTTTCTTT
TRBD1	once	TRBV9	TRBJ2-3	CASSEGGYHTDTQYF	TGTGCCAGCAGCGAAGGGGGCTATCACACAGATACGCAGTATTTT
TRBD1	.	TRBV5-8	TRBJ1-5	CASSTWTGIMGNQPQHF	TGTGCCAGCAGCACCTGGACAGGGATCATGGGCAATCAGCCCCAGCATTTT
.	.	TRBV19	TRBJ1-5	CASSIGGGSQQPQHF	TGTGCCAGTAGTATAGGCGGCGGTTCGCAGCAGCCCCAGCATTTT
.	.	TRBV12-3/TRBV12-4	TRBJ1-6	CASSSEYNSPLHF	TGTGCCAGCAGTTCGGAGTATAATTCACCCCTCCACTTT
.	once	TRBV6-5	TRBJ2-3	CASSDYTQYF	TGTGCCAGCAGCGACTATACGCAGTATTTT
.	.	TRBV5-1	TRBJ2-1	CASSLRGTNEQFF	TGCGCCAGCAGCTTAAGGGGGACGAATGAGCAGTTCTTC
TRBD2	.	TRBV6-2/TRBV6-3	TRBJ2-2	CASSYPTSGGSGELFF	TGTGCCAGCAGTTACCCGACTAGCGGGGGGTCCGGGGAGCTGTTTTTT
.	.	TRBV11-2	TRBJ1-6	CASSLEAGVRSPLHF	TGTGCCAGCAGCTTAGAGGCAGGGGTGAGATCACCCCTCCACTTT
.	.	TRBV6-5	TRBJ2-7	CASSPGTREQYF	TGTGCCAGCAGTCCAGGGACTCGCGAGCAGTACTTC
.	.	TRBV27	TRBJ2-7	CASRRRGGPYEQYF	TGTGCCAGCAGACGTAGGGGGGGCCCCTACGAGCAGTACTTC
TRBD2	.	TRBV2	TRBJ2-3	CASRRGTSGSTDTQYF	TGTGCCAGCAGAAGAGGGACTAGCGGTTCCACAGATACGCAGTATTTT